Each of the 30 T cell receptor beta chains below was sequenced from the same sample in a study of T and B cells in COVID-19 patients. BIOMED2 TRB-A/B primer pools were used in multiplex TRB PCR. TCRdb reprocessed the multiplex PCR reads via MiXCR and lists one record per CDR3 protein. The sample holds 9,900 or so distinct CDR3 sequences; around 27% are singletons and the top ten take under 30%. Blood genomic DNA input for TRB amplification was 250-500 ng. Source material: blood. Receptors were obtained from a human donor who had recovered from COVID-19.

This clonotype is a singleton in its sample. This sequence joins TRBV28 and TRBJ2-2; D may be TRBD2 (5 bases). Between the trimmed V and J ends, which lost 4 bases and 7 bases, there was a span of 13 bases. Per the germline V gene, CDR1 is MDHEN and CDR2 is SYDVKM. The CDR3 is 14 residues long. CDR3 DNA sequence: TGTGCCAGCAGTTCCCCCGTCAGCGGCGGGGAGCTGTTTTTT. Protein product: CASSSPVSGGELFF.

This clonotype appeared a few times. The gene calls are TRBV20-1 and TRBJ1-2; the D gene is possibly TRBD1 (5 bases). The CDR3 totals 10 residues. V was pared by 6 bases and J by 8 bases, with 10 bases between. Germline loops: CDR1 DFQATT, CDR2 SNEGSKA (reference sequence). The chain's CDR3 is CSAQSGGYTF. CDR3 in DNA: TGCAGTGCGCAATCAGGGGGCTACACCTTC.

With regard to this clonotype: A much bigger clone sits one base away, suggesting this may be a read error. The chain links TRBV30 to TRBJ1-2; the match to TRBD1 covers 7 bases. CDR3 size: 13 residues. Germline-derived CDR1 and CDR2 are GTSNPN and SVGIG (reference sequence). The CDR3 protein is CAWTRQGTYEHYF. The CDR3 DNA reads TGTGCCTGGACACGACAGGGAACCTACGAGCATTACTTC.

This clonotype was found once. CDR3 in DNA: TGCAGTGCTAGAGTTTATCTAGCGGGAGGCGACGAGCAGTACTTC. It encodes CSARVYLAGGDEQYF. This chain joins TRBV20-1 and TRBJ2-7; the match to TRBD2 covers 11 bases. Trimming cost V 1 base and J 5 bases; bases outside gene matches: 7. CDR3 size: 15 residues. Looked up from germline, CDR1 is DFQATT and CDR2 is SNEGSKA (reference sequence).

This clonotype is labeled as medium-sized (0.01 to 0.1%). The CDR3 sequence is CASSRDSGGQETQYF. DNA of the CDR3: TGTGCCAGCAGCAGGGACTCAGGAGGCCAAGAGACCCAGTACTTC. The chain uses TRBV11-1 and TRBJ2-5, with a weak D call TRBD2 (6 bases). V was clipped by 5 bases and J by 1 base, with 14 bases between them. Germline loops: CDR1 SGHAT, CDR2 FQDESV (reference sequence). CDR3 size: 15 residues.

This clonotype was counted many times. The chain links TRBV5-4 to TRBJ2-2, with 7 bases identical to TRBD1. CDR1 is SGHNT, CDR2 YYREEE, per germline (reference sequence). The V and J ends lost 4 bases and 9 bases, in that order; junction bases with no gene match: 12. This CDR3 is 15 amino acids long. This CDR3 is CASSPQTGSNRELFF. In nucleotides, the CDR3 is TGTGCCAGCAGCCCCCAGACAGGGTCTAACCGGGAGCTGTTTTTT.

The V and J genes are TRBV6-6 and TRBJ1-1; TRBD1 is a possible D gene (5 bases). Germline V gene lookup returns CDR1 MNHNY and CDR2 SVGAGI (reference sequence). The CDR3 runs to 14 residues. Trimming left V 6 bases short and J 1 base short, with 12 bases between. CDR3 bases: TGTGCCAGCAGGGAAGATACAGGGAACACTGAAGCTTTCTTT. It yields the protein CASREDTGNTEAFF.

By frequency in the sample, this clonotype is medium-sized (0.01 to 0.1%). The gene calls are TRBV29-1 and TRBJ2-2, with D tentatively TRBD1 (6 bases). The CDR3 is 14 amino acids. Germline CDR1 is SQVTM and CDR2 is ANQGSEA. The ends were cut back, 7 bases at V and 4 bases at J, with 16 bases in the middle. The CDR3 here is CSAGEGGSTGELFF. In nucleotides, the CDR3 is TGCAGCGCAGGGGAAGGGGGTTCCACCGGGGAGCTGTTTTTT.

V usage is TRBV11-2 and J usage is TRBJ2-7; no firm D call. Germline V lookup: CDR1 SGHAT, CDR2 FQNNGV. Deletions cut 0 bases from V and 1 base from J, with 4 bases between. The CDR3 length is 13 residues. The CDR3 protein is CASSLEVSYEQYF. Here the CDR3 DNA reads TGTGCCAGCAGCTTAGAGGTATCCTACGAGCAGTACTTC.

This clonotype counts as medium-sized. J is TRBJ2-5 and V is TRBV18, with TRBD1 matching 7 bases. The ends lost 6 bases at V and 4 bases at J; junction bases unmatched: 8. CDR1 is KGHSH, CDR2 LQKENI, per germline. This CDR3 has 14 amino acids. CDR3 in DNA: TGTGCCAGCTCCCGGACAGGCGGGCGAGAGACCCAGTACTTC. This sequence encodes CASSRTGGRETQYF. The full variable domain, in which reference TRBV18 and TRBJ2-5 provide the parts outside the CDR3, is NAGVMQNPRHLVRRRGQEARLRCSPMKGHSHVYWYRQLPEEGLKFMVYLQKENIIDESGMPKERFSAEFPKEGPSILRIQQVVRGDSAAYFCASSRTGGRETQYFGPGTRLLVL.

This clonotype was counted only a few times. The chain employs TRBV6-5 and TRBJ1-1; D is unresolved. Germline assignment: CDR1 MNHEY and CDR2 SVGAGI. This CDR3 contains 14 residues. Trimming took 7 bases from V and 2 from J, leaving 14 bases between them. The CDR3 coding sequence is TGTGCCAGCACCACGGGAAGGGTTAACACTGAAGCTTTCTTT. Protein: CASTTGRVNTEAFF.

This clonotype ranks as medium-sized (0.01 to 0.1%). The J gene is TRBJ2-7, the V gene TRBV30; perhaps TRBD1 as D (8 bases). From germline, CDR1 is GTSNPN and CDR2 SVGIG (reference sequence). V was trimmed by 2 bases and J by 7 bases, leaving 12 bases between them. CDR3 length equals 12 residues. Here the CDR3 DNA reads TGTGCCTGGAGTACAGGGGGAGGGGAGCAGTACTTC. This codes for CAWSTGGGEQYF.

This clonotype was detected only a few times. This CDR3 is CASSRGGNQPQHF. CDR3 bases: TGTGCCAGCAGTCGAGGGGGGAATCAGCCCCAGCATTTT. The rearrangement uses TRBV12-3 or TRBV12-4 and TRBJ1-5; a possible D gene is TRBD1 (6 bases). This CDR3 is built from 13 residues. Trimming took 5 bases from V and 4 from J, leaving 9 bases between them.

The chain employs TRBV27 and TRBJ1-1, with 9 bases lining up with TRBD1. The V segment lost 8 bases and the J segment 5 bases; nucleotides outside the gene matches: 12. Germline V gives CDR1 MNHEY, CDR2 SMNVEV (reference sequence). The CDR3 length is 15 residues. The CDR3 DNA reads TGTGCCAGCGGTCCTCATCGGACAGGGGTAACTGAAGCTTTCTTT. The encoded protein is CASGPHRTGVTEAFF.

The chain carries TRBV29-1 and TRBJ1-1; D possibly corresponds to TRBD1 (5 bases). The germline V gene has CDR1 SQVTM and CDR2 ANQGSEA. The CDR3 runs to 16 residues. V lost 4 bases and J 4 bases, leaving 22 bases between the germline ends. CDR3: CSVVAPPGAGGTEAFF. CDR3 coding DNA: TGCAGCGTTGTTGCCCCACCCGGGGCGGGGGGCACTGAAGCTTTCTTT.

Comment on this clonotype: A much more abundant neighbour one base away suggests this may be a read error. This chain links TRBV13 with TRBJ2-5; TRBD2 aligns across 16 bases. This CDR3 has 17 residues. Per germline, CDR1 PRHDT and CDR2 FYEKMQ (reference sequence). DNA of the CDR3: TGTGTCAGCAGCTCTTTAGGGACTAGCGGGAGGGAAGAGACCCAGTACTTC. Its translation is CVSSSLGTSGREETQYF.

This clonotype is medium-sized within its sample. The chain is built from TRBV19 and TRBJ1-3; a weak D match, TRBD1 (5 bases). The CDR3 is made up of 14 amino acids. The germline V gene has CDR1 LNHDA and CDR2 SQIVND (reference sequence). Trimming left V 3 bases short and J 1 base short, with 7 bases between. CDR3 DNA sequence: TGTGCCAGTAGTATCCCAGGGTCTGGAAACACCATATATTTT. Encoded protein: CASSIPGSGNTIYF.

The table lists this clonotype with a few counts. The chain links TRBV6-5 to TRBJ2-7; D is ambiguous. Germline V gene sequence: CDR1 MNHEY, CDR2 SVGAGI. V shed 6 bases and J shed 5 bases, with 20 bases lying between them. CDR3 size: 15 residues. As DNA, the CDR3 is TGTGCCAGCAGCCTCTCGGGTCTAGTCGCCCACGAGCAGTACTTC. Protein sequence: CASSLSGLVAHEQYF.

By its share, this clonotype is medium-sized. V usage is TRBV6-5 and J usage is TRBJ2-7, with D uncertain. CDR3 size: 12 residues. The V end was cut by 5 bases, the J end by 7 bases, with 12 bases between. CDR1 is MNHEY and CDR2 is SVGAGI in the germline V gene. The CDR3 here is CASSDFGEEQYF. CDR3 sequence (DNA): TGTGCCAGCAGTGACTTCGGTGAGGAGCAGTACTTC.

This clonotype was seen a handful of times. V is TRBV6-6 and J is TRBJ2-5; the match to TRBD1 covers 8 bases. CDR1 is MNHNY, CDR2 SVGAGI, per germline (reference sequence). This CDR3 spans 14 amino acids. V lost 6 bases, J lost 9 bases, and 12 bases stayed unmatched. The CDR3 nucleotides are TGTGCCAGCAGATCGGACAGGGCCTTTGGGCCCCAGTACTTC. Translated, it gives CASRSDRAFGPQYF.

This clonotype occurred a few times. The chain couples TRBV7-2 to TRBJ1-6; D is uncertain. Trimming removed 5 bases at V and 13 bases at J, with 15 bases between. This CDR3 comprises 13 residues. The V gene's germline CDR1 is SGHTA and CDR2 FQGNSA. This CDR3 reads CASSPKGGQPLHF. In nucleotides, the CDR3 is TGTGCCAGCAGCCCCAAAGGAGGGCAGCCCCTCCACTTT. Full variable domain (outside the CDR3, taken from reference TRBV7-2 and TRBJ1-6): GAGVSQSPSNKVTEKGKDVELRCDPISGHTALYWYRQSLGQGLEFLIYFQGNSAPDKSGLPSDRFSAERTGGSVSTLTIQRTQQEDSAVYLCASSPKGGQPLHFGNGTRLTVT.

This sequence joins TRBV7-6 and TRBJ2-7; tentative D call: TRBD1 (8 bases). The CDR3 runs to 14 residues. V lost 5 bases, J lost 2 bases, and 13 bases lay in between. The germline V gene encodes CDR1 SGHVS and CDR2 FNYEAQ. The CDR3 sequence is CASSAQGGAYEQYF. The CDR3 DNA is TGTGCCAGCAGCGCACAGGGGGGGGCCTACGAGCAGTACTTC.

V and J are TRBV6-1 and TRBJ1-1; 7 bases agree with TRBD1. Germline CDR1 MNHNS, CDR2 SASEGT. J was trimmed by 6 bases and V by 1 base; bases with no gene match: 5. The CDR3 runs to 14 residues. The CDR3 is CASSEDTGAPEAFF. The CDR3 DNA reads TGTGCCAGCAGTGAAGATACAGGGGCGCCTGAAGCTTTCTTT.

This clonotype showed up just once. This chain joins TRBV4-3 and TRBJ2-7; the D is unclear. The CDR3 contains 15 residues. V lost 1 base to trimming and J lost 4 bases, with 14 bases between them. CDR1 and CDR2 (germline): LGHNA, YSLEER. In DNA, the CDR3 is TGCGCCAGCAGCCAAGTCAGAGGTGGGGTATACGAGCAGTACTTC. Amino acid sequence: CASSQVRGGVYEQYF.

The chain links TRBV6-2 or TRBV6-3 to TRBJ2-2; 9 nucleotides match TRBD1. CDR3 length: 16 residues. In germline, CDR1 is MNHEY, CDR2 SVGEGT. V lost 0 bases to trimming and J lost 7 bases; unmatched junction nucleotides: 6. The CDR3 nucleotides are TGTGCCAGCAGTTACTCAGGGACAGGGCATGACGGGGAGCTGTTTTTT. It specifies CASSYSGTGHDGELFF.

This clonotype is medium-sized by share. The rearrangement uses TRBV15 and TRBJ2-7; no definite D call. Trimming stripped 0 bases from V and 5 bases from J, with 2 bases between. This CDR3 has 11 amino acids. The V gene's germline CDR1 is LNHNV and CDR2 YYDKDF (reference sequence). As DNA, the CDR3 is TGTGCCACCAGCAGAGATGACGAGCAGTACTTC. This encodes CATSRDDEQYF. Combining the CDR3 with reference TRBV15 and TRBJ2-7 gives the whole variable domain DAMVIQNPRYQVTQFGKPVTLSCSQTLNHNVMYWYQQKSSQAPKLLFHYYDKDFNNEADTPDNFQSRRPNTSFCFLDIRSPGLGDTAMYLCATSRDDEQYFGPGTRLTVT.

This clonotype was seen more than once but under ten times. The V call is TRBV30, the J call TRBJ1-5; D call uncertain. Germline assignment: CDR1 GTSNPN and CDR2 SVGIG (reference sequence). The CDR3 loop spans 13 amino acids. V lost 0 bases and J lost 3, with 6 bases in between. Here the CDR3 DNA reads TGTGCCTGGAGTGTGGGGAACAATCAGCCCCAGCATTTT. Translated, it gives CAWSVGNNQPQHF.

The chain joins TRBV7-4 to TRBJ2-3, with D uncertain. CDR3 length: 13 residues. V gave up 0 bases and J gave up 2 bases, with 3 bases separating them. Germline CDR1 is SGHVT and CDR2 is SQSDAQ. CDR3 region: CASSLALTDTQYF. The CDR3 DNA reads as TGTGCCAGCAGCTTAGCCCTCACAGATACGCAGTATTTT.

This clonotype was counted between two and nine times. The chain joins TRBV24-1 to TRBJ1-5; 9 bases are shared with TRBD1. V was pared by 2 bases and J by 0 bases, with 10 bases of the junction left unmatched. The CDR3 has 19 residues. Germline loops: CDR1 KGHDR, CDR2 SFDVKD. CDR3 coding DNA: TGTGCCACCAGTGATTACTTAGGGACAGGGTTACTTAGCAATCAGCCCCAGCATTTT. Protein product: CATSDYLGTGLLSNQPQHF.

This clonotype is termed medium-sized. V and J are TRBV29-1 and TRBJ1-6; D call uncertain. V was cut by 7 bases and J by 7 bases, with 14 bases left in between. Germline V lookup: CDR1 SQVTM, CDR2 ANQGSEA. This CDR3 is built from 13 residues. CDR3 bases: TGCAGCGCCCGCGGGGAGAGGAATTCACCCCTCCACTTT. Translating gives CSARGERNSPLHF.